Detailed here is one T cell receptor beta chain. Its specificity is unknown. These data come from a study of blood T cells in healthy people across ages. Then a second PCR, running roughly 7 to 12 cycles, was carried out with a sample-barcoded 5' primer and a J-beta primer mix. TCRdb redid the calling of the 5' RACE reads with MiXCR, one entry per CDR3 protein. The sample lists 550,000 to 600,000 distinct CDR3 sequences, 47% occurring once. Looked up from germline, CDR1 is SGHTA and CDR2 is FQGNSA. Trimming cost V 2 bases and J 7 bases, with 9 bases left between them. The CDR3 has 13 residues. Regarding the study as a whole: Among long-lived donors, naive CD4+ cells were more numerous and diversity higher than in aged donors.

Sample: blood. The receptor was isolated from a man older than 75 in good health. This chain connects TRBV7-2 to TRBJ1-5; no reliable D call. The CDR3 nucleotides read TGTGCCAGCAGCTTAAGCCCCCGGCAGCCCCAGCATTTT. The encoded protein is CASSLSPRQPQHF.